The clone carrying this T cell receptor (beta chain) is a singleton in its sample. The sample comes from a study of T cell responses to AZD1222 COVID-19 vaccine. The CDR3 contains 15 residues. V lost 7 bases to trimming and J lost 5 bases, with 20 bases between them. Germline V gene sequence: CDR1 MRHNA, CDR2 SNTAGT. The table came from immunoSEQ multiplex PCR; TCRdb's copy has only in-frame clones and leaves some out. This repertoire shows about 120,000 clones, approximately 93% found once; its top ten account for under 3.5%. J is TRBJ1-2 and V is TRBV6-4, with D perhaps matching TRBD1 (6 bases). The sample in question was peripheral blood, obtained on day 0 of AZD1222 vaccination. This clonotype originated in an adult in good health. The CDR3 protein is CASTPDSAVSYGYTF. The DNA for the CDR3 is TGTGCCAGCACCCCGGACAGCGCCGTCAGTTATGGCTACACCTTC.